The 15 T cell receptor beta chains below come from one sample, sequenced in a study of memory B cells and T cells in multiple sclerosis. TCRdb's table, derived via immunoSEQ multiplex PCR, lists solely in-frame clones and lacks some. Among about 15,000 clones listed, roughly three quarters were seen once. Material: memory (CD45RO+) CD4+ T cells from blood. Receptors were obtained from a human donor with multiple sclerosis.

The chain links TRBV14 to TRBJ1-1; TRBD1 matches at 7 bases. After removal of 0 bases from V and 6 bases from J, the junction contained 7 bases not matched to a gene. The CDR3 runs 15 residues. Germline V gene sequence: CDR1 SGHDN, CDR2 FVKESK. For the CDR3, the DNA is TGTGCCAGCAGCCAAGACCCAGGGGGTAAGGCTGAAGCTTTCTTT. It yields the protein CASSQDPGGKAEAFF.

The genes are TRBV30 and TRBJ1-5, with D uncertain. V was trimmed by 0 bases and J by 0 bases, leaving 24 bases between them. Germline V lookup: CDR1 GTSNPN, CDR2 SVGIG (reference sequence). The CDR3 covers 20 residues. The CDR3 sequence is CAWSVRAWGFPEDSNQPQHF. CDR3 DNA: TGTGCCTGGAGTGTGCGGGCGTGGGGTTTCCCGGAGGATAGCAATCAGCCCCAGCATTTT.

This CDR3 reads CASSFSSQGEAFF. CDR3 coding DNA: TGTGCCAGCAGTTTCAGTTCCCAGGGTGAAGCTTTCTTT. The chain has TRBV6-6 and TRBJ1-1; D is possibly TRBD1 (5 bases). Germline V gives CDR1 MNHNY, CDR2 SVGAGI (reference sequence). The CDR3 runs 13 residues. Trimming left V 4 bases short and J 7 bases short, with 13 bases between.

This clone has only one observation. The chain's CDR3 is CASRRSGTDNQPQHF. In DNA, the CDR3 is TGTGCCAGCAGACGATCCGGGACAGATAATCAGCCCCAGCATTTT. The J gene is TRBJ1-5, the V gene TRBV6-5; the match to TRBD1 covers 7 bases. J gave up 4 bases and V 6 bases, and 9 bases lay outside the gene matches. Germline V gene data show CDR1 as MNHEY and CDR2 as SVGAGI. The CDR3 length is 15 residues.

The CDR3 is CSVTSGSANGELFF. The DNA for the CDR3 is TGCAGCGTGACTAGCGGGAGTGCGAACGGGGAGCTGTTTTTT. V and J are TRBV29-1 and TRBJ2-2, with 12 positions matching TRBD2. V dropped 6 bases and J dropped 7; count of bases not matched to a gene: 6. Germline values: CDR1 SQVTM, CDR2 ANQGSEA. The CDR3 runs to 14 residues.

This chain uses TRBV30 with TRBJ2-7; the match to TRBD2 covers 12 bases. Germline CDR1 and CDR2: GTSNPN and SVGIG (reference sequence). This CDR3 region has 17 residues. Trimming took 3 bases from V and 3 from J; bases not matched to a gene: 12. The CDR3 coding sequence is TGTGCCTGGAGCAAATGGACTAGCGGGATGCCGGTCTACGAGCAGTACTTC. Its translation: CAWSKWTSGMPVYEQYF. The whole variable domain, filled in from reference TRBV30 and TRBJ2-7, reads SQTIHQWPATLVQPVGSPLSLECTVEGTSNPNLYWYRQAAGRGLQLLFYSVGIGQISSEVPQNLSASRPQDRQFILSSKKLLLSDSGFYLCAWSKWTSGMPVYEQYFGPGTRLTVT.

The chain uses TRBV30 and TRBJ2-7; D possibly corresponds to TRBD2 (5 bases). V was cut by 2 bases and J by 6 bases, with 14 bases left in between. Germline CDR1 GTSNPN, CDR2 SVGIG (reference sequence). This CDR3 contains 13 residues. The CDR3 DNA follows: TGTGCCTGGAGTTATAGCGCCTCCGCCGAGCAGTACTTC. Encoded protein: CAWSYSASAEQYF.

Concerning this clone: The same CDR3 can be traced to other DNA sequences in this sample. The chain employs TRBV29-1 and TRBJ2-5, with D uncertain. Trimming removed 6 bases at V and 4 bases at J, with 12 bases between. CDR3 length: 12 residues. Germline CDR1 reads SQVTM; CDR2 reads ANQGSEA. The CDR3: CSVLPSGETQYF. In nucleotides, the CDR3 is TGCAGCGTCCTCCCGTCAGGAGAGACCCAGTACTTC.

The chain couples TRBV30 to TRBJ2-2; TRBD2 might be the D (6 bases). Germline V gene data show CDR1 as GTSNPN and CDR2 as SVGIG (reference sequence). The CDR3 runs to 13 residues. With 2 bases removed from V and 6 bases from J, the gap between germline ends came to 10 bases. The DNA for the CDR3 is TGTGCCTGGAGTCCCACTAGCCCCGGGGAGCTGTTTTTT. As protein: CAWSPTSPGELFF.

This clone came up a few times. The chain is built from TRBV6-6 and TRBJ1-1; 9 bases agree with TRBD1. The CDR3 is made up of 15 amino acids. Germline values: CDR1 MNHNY, CDR2 SVGAGI (reference sequence). With 2 bases clipped from V and 5 bases from J, the junction kept 6 bases outside the gene matches. The CDR3: CASSYGTGRFTEAFF. The DNA of the CDR3 is TGTGCCAGCAGTTACGGGACAGGGCGGTTTACTGAAGCTTTCTTT.

This chain joins TRBV30 and TRBJ1-2; D ambiguous. The CDR3 is made up of 17 amino acids. Trimming pared 5 bases from V and 8 bases from J, leaving 30 bases between. Germline V gene data show CDR1 as GTSNPN and CDR2 as SVGIG (reference sequence). CDR3 in DNA: TGTGCCTGGGAGGAAGGACTGCTATGGATGCGGGTATACGGCTACACCTTC. The encoded protein is CAWEEGLLWMRVYGYTF.

A few counts support this clone. The J gene is TRBJ2-7, the V gene TRBV4-1; 8 bases line up with TRBD1. CDR3 size: 16 residues. Germline V lookup: CDR1 MGHRA, CDR2 YSYEKL. V was pared by 3 bases and J by 7 bases, with 14 bases of the junction left unmatched. CDR3 loop: CASSHEGQGRQSEQYF. CDR3 nucleotide sequence: TGCGCCAGCAGCCACGAAGGACAGGGAAGGCAAAGTGAGCAGTACTTC.

This clone was seen only a few times. This sequence joins TRBV5-1 and TRBJ2-3; TRBD2 agrees at 11 bases. V lost 4 bases to trimming and J lost 3 bases; unmatched junction nucleotides: 10. There are 17 residues in the CDR3. Per germline, CDR1 SGHRS and CDR2 YFSETQ. CDR3 sequence: CASSPGQTSGITDTQYF. CDR3 DNA sequence: TGCGCCAGCAGCCCAGGCCAGACTAGCGGGATTACAGATACGCAGTATTTT.

The chain joins TRBV5-1 to TRBJ2-5; D gene unclear. This CDR3 is 14 amino acids long. Germline V CDR1 and CDR2: SGHRS, YFSETQ. V was pared by 0 bases and J by 5 bases, with 11 bases between. The CDR3 DNA follows: TGCGCCAGCAGCTTGGGTCAGGTGGTCGAGACCCAGTACTTC. Amino acids: CASSLGQVVETQYF.

The rearrangement joins TRBV6-5 to TRBJ2-1, with 7 bases lining up with TRBD2. The ends lost 6 bases at V and 1 base at J; junction bases unmatched: 6. The CDR3 runs to 15 residues. Germline CDR1 and CDR2: MNHEY and SVGAGI. CDR3 residues: CASRRSSGSYNEQFF. The CDR3 nucleotides are TGTGCCAGCAGACGGTCTAGCGGTTCCTACAATGAGCAGTTCTTC.